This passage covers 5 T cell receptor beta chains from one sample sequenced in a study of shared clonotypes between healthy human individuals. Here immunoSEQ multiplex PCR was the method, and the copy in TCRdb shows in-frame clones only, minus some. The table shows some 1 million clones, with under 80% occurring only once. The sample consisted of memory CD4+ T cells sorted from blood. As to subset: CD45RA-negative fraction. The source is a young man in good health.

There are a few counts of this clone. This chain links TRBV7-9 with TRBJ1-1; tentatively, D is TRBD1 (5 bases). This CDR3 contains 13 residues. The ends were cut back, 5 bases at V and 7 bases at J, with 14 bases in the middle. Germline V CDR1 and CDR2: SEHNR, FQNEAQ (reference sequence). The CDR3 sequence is CASSRQQVDEAFF. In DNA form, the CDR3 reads TGTGCCAGCAGCCGACAACAGGTGGATGAAGCTTTCTTT.

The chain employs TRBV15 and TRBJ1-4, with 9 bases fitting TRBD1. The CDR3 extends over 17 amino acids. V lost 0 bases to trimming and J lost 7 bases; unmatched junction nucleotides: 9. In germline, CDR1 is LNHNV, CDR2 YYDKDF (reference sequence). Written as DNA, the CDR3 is TGTGCCACCAGCAGAGATCTGACAGGGGGTGGGAGTGAAAAACTGTTTTTT. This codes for CATSRDLTGGGSEKLFF.

In DNA, the CDR3 is TGTGCCAGCAGCTTAAGGTGGGGGGACGAGCAGTACTTC. Its translation is CASSLRWGDEQYF. This rearrangement joins TRBV7-2 to TRBJ2-7; D might be TRBD2 (6 bases). Per germline, CDR1 SGHTA and CDR2 FQGNSA. This CDR3 has 13 residues. Trimming left V 2 bases short and J 5 bases short, with 10 bases between.

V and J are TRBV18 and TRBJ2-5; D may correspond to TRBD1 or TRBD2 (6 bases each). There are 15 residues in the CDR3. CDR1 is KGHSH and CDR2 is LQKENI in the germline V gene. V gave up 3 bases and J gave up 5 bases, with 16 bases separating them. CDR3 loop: CASSPQSQGRETQYF. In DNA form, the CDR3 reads TGTGCCAGCTCACCCCAGTCTCAGGGGAGGGAGACCCAGTACTTC.

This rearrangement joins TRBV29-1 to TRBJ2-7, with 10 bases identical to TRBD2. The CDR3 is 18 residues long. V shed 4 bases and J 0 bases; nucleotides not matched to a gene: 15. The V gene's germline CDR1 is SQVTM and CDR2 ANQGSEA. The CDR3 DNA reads TGCAGCGTTGTGGCTAGCGGGAGATTGGGGCGGTCCTCCTACGAGCAGTACTTC. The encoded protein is CSVVASGRLGRSSYEQYF.